This TCR beta chain stems from a study of shared clonotypes between healthy human individuals. It was CD45RO-negative cells, positively selected for CCR7, that made up naive CD8 cells, with terminally differentiated effector memory CD45RA+ cells excluded. The CDR3 loop spans 18 amino acids. Looked up from germline, CDR1 is LNHDA and CDR2 is SQIVND (reference sequence). J lost 1 base, V lost 1 base, and 11 bases had no gene match. Once extracted for a subset, genomic DNA was divided evenly among several immunoSEQ plates. The assay was immunoSEQ multiplex PCR, and TCRdb's table has in-frame clones only and misses some. The sample holds about 2.2 million clones, around 93% seen once.

The receptor was derived from a man aged 18 to 35 in good health. Some clones in this sample may be carry-over from other donors' samples. The chain employs TRBV19 and TRBJ2-3, with 7 bases fitting TRBD2. Sequencing used naive CD8+ T cells from PBMCs. DNA of the CDR3: TGTGCCAGTAGTATAGGTCCCCCTCGCGGGAGTCGCACAGATACGCAGTATTTT. It is translated as CASSIGPPRGSRTDTQYF.